Below are 3 T cell receptor beta chains sequenced from a single sample in a study of CD8 T cell repertoires and HIV-1 epitope variants. Their antigens remain unidentified. Sequenced by immunoSEQ multiplex PCR; TCRdb stores in-frame clones only, minus some. Of a few thousand clones in the sample, approximately 72% are singletons; the top ten hold 35% to 45%. The sequencing input was cultured CD8+ T cells derived from PBMCs. Source of these receptors: a male donor with HIV.

V and J are TRBV29-1 and TRBJ2-3, with 10 bases matching TRBD2. CDR1 SQVTM and CDR2 ANQGSEA come from the germline V gene. The CDR3 covers 16 residues. After removal of 4 bases from V and 10 bases from J, the junction contained 17 bases not matched to a gene. The CDR3 nucleotides read TGCAGCGTTGTTCACCCTAGCGGGAGAAGGGTCTGGTCGCAGTATTTT. It codes for CSVVHPSGRRVWSQYF.

This clone was observed a handful of times. The CDR3 protein is CATSGSGGSYNEQFF. The CDR3 DNA follows: TGTGCCACCAGCGGTAGCGGGGGCTCCTACAATGAGCAGTTCTTC. This rearrangement joins TRBV15 to TRBJ2-1; 9 bases line up with TRBD2. V shed 5 bases, J shed 0 bases, and the junction held 2 bases outside the gene matches. CDR3 size: 15 residues. CDR1 is LNHNV, CDR2 YYDKDF, per germline (reference sequence).

Only a few counts were recorded for this clone. This sequence joins TRBV4-3 and TRBJ1-1, with D unresolved. CDR1 and CDR2 (germline): LGHNA, YSLEER. This CDR3 has 14 residues. V gave up 0 bases and J gave up 4 bases, with 9 bases separating them. As DNA, the CDR3 is TGCGCCAGCAGCCAAGAGTCTGGCGGCACTGAAGCTTTCTTT. This translates into CASSQESGGTEAFF.